This T cell receptor (beta chain) is from a study of post-analysis software for immune sequencing data. Whole-study findings and limits: TRBV5-6, TRBV5-1 and TRBV20-1 were among 4 or 5 TRBV segments more frequent in patients than controls. When compared against controls, multiple sclerosis patients showed significantly lower normalized Chao1 diversity. Under F measure analysis, samples from one preparation batch co-clustered strongly.

Prepared libraries of TCR beta cDNA carried unique molecular identifiers. There were about 0.85 to 11 million T cells, and approximately 480,000 cDNA molecules came from them. TCRdb independently ran MiXCR on the PCR reads; one entry per CDR3 protein. The sample includes approximately 690,000 distinct CDR3 sequences, approximately 60% seen only once; the top ten take about 11%. V was pared by 4 bases and J by 2 bases, with 15 bases of the junction left unmatched. The germline gives CDR1 SGDLS, CDR2 YYNGEE. The CDR3 covers 19 residues. On this clonotype itself: Its specificity is not known.

The sequencing sample was made of blood. The V gene is TRBV9, the J gene TRBJ2-6, with TRBD2 matching over 7 bases. This clonotype originated in a girl aged 2 to 10 with multiple sclerosis. CDR3 coding DNA: TGTGCCAGCAGCACGCGAGGGGAGGGGACCGTCACTGGGGCCAACGTCCTGACTTTC. Its protein product is CASSTRGEGTVTGANVLTF.